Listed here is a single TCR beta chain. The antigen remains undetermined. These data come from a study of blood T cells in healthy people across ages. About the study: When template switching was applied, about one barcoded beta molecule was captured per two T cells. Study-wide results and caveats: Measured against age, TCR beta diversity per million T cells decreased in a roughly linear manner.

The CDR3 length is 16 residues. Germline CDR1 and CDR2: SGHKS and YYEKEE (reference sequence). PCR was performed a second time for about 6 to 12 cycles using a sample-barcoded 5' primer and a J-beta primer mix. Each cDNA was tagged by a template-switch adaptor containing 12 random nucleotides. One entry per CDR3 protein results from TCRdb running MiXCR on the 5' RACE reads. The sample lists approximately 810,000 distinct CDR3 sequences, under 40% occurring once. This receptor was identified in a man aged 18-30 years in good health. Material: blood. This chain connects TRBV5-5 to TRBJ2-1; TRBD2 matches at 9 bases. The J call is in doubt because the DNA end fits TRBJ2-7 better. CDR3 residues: CASSWGSGGPYNEQYF. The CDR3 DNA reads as TGTGCCAGCAGCTGGGGGAGCGGGGGGCCTTACAATGAGCAGTACTTC.